The source of this TCR beta chain is a study of T cells after yellow fever vaccination. Details on this clonotype: What it binds is unknown.

Whole-study findings and limits: Most primary-vaccination clones recurred post-booster (around 97% CD4, more than 85% CD8). The study noted that FACS-sorted repertoires could contain abundant clonotypes contaminating from the bulk population.

Via MiXCR, TCRdb re-called the 5' RACE reads, giving one row per CDR3 protein. This sample has 320,000 or so distinct CDR3 sequences, with 7% to 10% found just once. The CDR3 extends over 15 amino acids. CDR1 and CDR2 from the germline V gene are SGHRS and YFSETQ. V dropped 3 bases and J dropped 2 bases, with 12 bases sitting between them. The sequence was obtained from a man aged 18 to 29 who received the YFV17D yellow fever vaccine. The material sequenced was PBMCs, taken around 45 days after the first yellow fever vaccination. The rearrangement uses TRBV5-1 and TRBJ2-1; the D is unclear. CDR3 sequence: CASSSLSGPYNEQFF. Written as DNA, the CDR3 is TGCGCCAGCAGCTCCCTTTCCGGGCCCTACAATGAGCAGTTCTTC.